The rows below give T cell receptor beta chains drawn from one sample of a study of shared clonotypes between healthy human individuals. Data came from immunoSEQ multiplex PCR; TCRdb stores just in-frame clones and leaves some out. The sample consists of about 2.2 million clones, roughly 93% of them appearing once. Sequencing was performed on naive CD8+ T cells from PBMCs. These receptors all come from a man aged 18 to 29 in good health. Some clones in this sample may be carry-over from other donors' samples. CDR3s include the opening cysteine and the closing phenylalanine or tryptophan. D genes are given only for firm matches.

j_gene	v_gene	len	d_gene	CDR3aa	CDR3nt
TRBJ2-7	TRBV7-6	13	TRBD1	CASSPGTGSEQYF	TGTGCCAGCAGCCCAGGGACAGGGAGCGAGCAGTACTTC
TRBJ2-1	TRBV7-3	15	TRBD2	CASSLVLAGSNEQFF	TGTGCCAGCAGCTTAGTACTAGCGGGATCCAATGAGCAGTTCTTC
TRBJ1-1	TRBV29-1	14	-	CSVDPGTLGTEAFF	TGCAGCGTTGATCCAGGGACTCTGGGCACTGAAGCTTTCTTT
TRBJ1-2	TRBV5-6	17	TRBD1	CASSLDRDRGRLVGYTF	TGTGCCAGCAGCTTGGATAGGGACAGGGGGCGCCTAGTTGGCTACACCTTC
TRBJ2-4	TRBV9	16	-	CASSSRTGLAKNIQYF	TGTGCCAGCAGCTCAAGAACGGGGTTAGCCAAAAACATTCAGTACTTC
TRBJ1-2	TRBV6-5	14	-	CASSETVGAPGYTF	TGTGCCAGCAGCGAGACTGTGGGGGCCCCTGGCTACACCTTC
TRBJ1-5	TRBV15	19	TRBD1	CATSGFRTGGSYSNQPQHF	TGTGCCACCAGCGGCTTCAGGACAGGGGGATCCTATAGCAATCAGCCCCAGCATTTT
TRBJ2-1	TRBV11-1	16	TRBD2	CASSLASGGSYNEQFF	TGTGCCAGCAGCTTGGCTAGCGGGGGCTCCTACAATGAGCAGTTCTTC
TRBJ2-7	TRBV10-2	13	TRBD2	CASKPGGPDEQYF	TGCGCCAGCAAACCGGGAGGGCCTGACGAGCAGTACTTC
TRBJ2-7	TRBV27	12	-	CASGGIPYEQYF	TGTGCCAGCGGGGGAATACCCTACGAGCAGTACTTC
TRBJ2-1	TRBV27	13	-	CASSPGPYNEQFF	TGTGCCAGCAGTCCTGGACCCTACAATGAGCAGTTCTTC
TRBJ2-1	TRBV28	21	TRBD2	CASSGSDPQRGLAGVLWEQFF	TGTGCCAGCAGCGGCTCCGACCCCCAAAGGGGACTAGCGGGAGTTCTATGGGAGCAGTTCTTC
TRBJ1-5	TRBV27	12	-	CASSYSNQPQHF	TGTGCCAGCAGTTATAGCAATCAGCCCCAGCATTTT
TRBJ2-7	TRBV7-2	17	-	CASTLLPGRPTSYEQYF	TGTGCCAGCACCCTTCTACCCGGGCGACCTACCTCCTACGAGCAGTACTTC
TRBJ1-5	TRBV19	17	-	CASSTPHFPFRNQPQHF	TGTGCCAGTAGTACCCCTCACTTCCCCTTTAGGAATCAGCCCCAGCATTTT